The next 22 T cell receptor beta chains were all read from a single sample in a study of T cell responses to AZD1222 COVID-19 vaccine. Measured with immunoSEQ multiplex PCR; TCRdb has only the in-frame clones, and not every one. The data hold some 150,000 clones, with more than 80% observed a single time. This specimen was peripheral blood, taken on day 0 of AZD1222 vaccination. The receptor set was obtained from an adult in good health.

The V and J genes are TRBV11-3 and TRBJ1-1, with 7 positions matching TRBD1. V trimming: 1 base; J trimming: 8 bases; junction bases outside the gene matches: 4. Germline CDR1 reads SGHNT; CDR2 reads YENEEA. The CDR3 runs 13 residues. The CDR3 DNA follows: TGTGCCAGCAGCTTAGCCCCGACAGGGGAAGCTTTCTTT. Translation gives CASSLAPTGEAFF.

The chain employs TRBV5-5 and TRBJ1-1; D remains unclear. There are 12 residues in the CDR3. From germline, CDR1 is SGHKS and CDR2 YYEKEE (reference sequence). V gave up 0 bases and J gave up 11 bases, with 11 bases separating them. The CDR3: CASSLDSPSAFF. CDR3 DNA: TGTGCCAGCAGCTTGGACAGCCCCTCGGCTTTCTTT.

The J gene is TRBJ2-1, the V gene TRBV29-1, with D unresolved. CDR3 length equals 15 residues. From germline, CDR1 is SQVTM and CDR2 ANQGSEA. The V end lost 2 bases, the J end lost 3 bases, and 14 bases lay between the germline ends. In DNA form, the CDR3 reads TGCAGCGTTGAACCGCAGGATCCCTACTACAATGAGCAGTTCTTC. It translates to CSVEPQDPYYNEQFF.

This clone showed up just a few times. The sample contains more than one DNA sequence encoding this CDR3. This chain uses TRBV12-3 or TRBV12-4 with TRBJ1-3; D uncertain. V lost 1 base to trimming and J lost 3 bases, with 4 bases between them. The CDR3 spans 13 residues. CDR3 amino acids: CASSLEGGNTIYF. The CDR3, as DNA: TGTGCCAGCAGTTTAGAGGGTGGAAACACCATATATTTT.

The J gene is TRBJ1-6, the V gene TRBV4-1, with TRBD1 as a possible D gene (6 bases). The germline V and J ends were trimmed by 0 bases and 9 bases, with 30 bases remaining between them. In germline, CDR1 is MGHRA, CDR2 YSYEKL. CDR3 length: 21 amino acids. The CDR3 is CASSQDPSRNRATISSSPLHF. The CDR3 DNA is TGCGCCAGCAGCCAAGACCCCTCTCGAAACAGGGCTACGATTTCGAGTTCACCCCTCCACTTT.

The chain links TRBV5-1 to TRBJ2-2; the match to TRBD2 covers 10 bases. Trimming at V came to 4 bases and at J to 1 base, leaving 4 bases not matched to a gene. Germline V CDR1 and CDR2: SGHRS, YFSETQ. The CDR3 consists of 16 residues. The CDR3 DNA follows: TGCGCCAGCAGCCTAAGGACTAGCGGGAACACCGGGGAGCTGTTTTTT. Protein sequence: CASSLRTSGNTGELFF.

This clone appeared once. The chain combines TRBV5-1 with TRBJ2-3; TRBD2 agrees at 13 bases. Per the germline V gene, CDR1 is SGHRS and CDR2 is YFSETQ. V shed 0 bases and J 0 bases; nucleotides not matched to a gene: 4. CDR3 size: 18 residues. The CDR3 sequence: CASSLGTSGGVSTDTQYF. CDR3 nucleotide sequence: TGCGCCAGCAGCTTGGGCACTAGCGGGGGGGTTAGCACAGATACGCAGTATTTT.

On this clone: The sample has other DNA sequences that encode this CDR3 too. The gene calls are TRBV27 and TRBJ1-5, with D hard to call. Germline CDR1 MNHEY, CDR2 SMNVEV (reference sequence). V gave up 3 bases and J gave up 6 bases, with 6 bases separating them. The CDR3 loop spans 12 amino acids. The CDR3: CASSFGGQPQHF. CDR3 in DNA: TGTGCCAGCAGTTTCGGCGGTCAGCCCCAGCATTTT.

This chain connects TRBV19 to TRBJ1-2, with 7 positions matching TRBD1. Germline V lookup: CDR1 LNHDA, CDR2 SQIVND (reference sequence). This CDR3 has 15 amino acids. V shed 3 bases and J 6 bases; nucleotides not matched to a gene: 10. The CDR3 sequence is CASSIYGRGVDGYTF. The DNA for the CDR3 is TGTGCCAGTAGTATTTACGGCAGGGGGGTGGATGGCTACACCTTC.

This clone came up once. The rearrangement joins TRBV5-1 to TRBJ1-1; a weak D match, TRBD1 (6 bases). The CDR3 is made up of 14 amino acids. V was clipped by 2 bases and J by 4 bases, with 12 bases between them. Looked up from germline, CDR1 is SGHRS and CDR2 is YFSETQ. The CDR3 DNA sequence: TGCGCCAGCAGCTTTGGGGGGGCGCCCACTGAAGCTTTCTTT. Protein sequence: CASSFGGAPTEAFF.

V gene TRBV27 combines with J gene TRBJ1-6, with 11 bases matching TRBD1. V shed 11 bases, J shed 5 bases, and the junction held 14 bases outside the gene matches. CDR1 is MNHEY, CDR2 SMNVEV, per germline (reference sequence). The CDR3 extends over 17 amino acids. CDR3 nucleotide sequence: TGTGCCTCACGGGACAGGGGGATTACTCTGGATAATTCACCCCTCCACTTT. Translated: CASRDRGITLDNSPLHF.

CDR3 loop: CASSLTGSNQPQHF. The CDR3 DNA is TGTGCCAGCTCCCTGACAGGGAGCAATCAGCCCCAGCATTTT. The chain has TRBV18 and TRBJ1-5; 7 nucleotides line up with TRBD1. This CDR3 region has 14 residues. CDR1 is KGHSH and CDR2 is LQKENI in the germline V gene. J lost 1 base, V lost 6 bases, and 3 bases had no gene match.

The J gene is TRBJ1-2, the V gene TRBV10-3; possible D gene TRBD1, 5 bases. Germline assignment: CDR1 ENHRY and CDR2 SYGVKD. The CDR3 extends over 14 amino acids. The V end was cut by 4 bases, the J end by 2 bases, with 11 bases between. DNA for the CDR3: TGTGCCATCAGTGGCGGACACTTAAACTATGGCTACACCTTC. Translated: CAISGGHLNYGYTF.

The chain uses TRBV6-5 and TRBJ1-1, with TRBD1 matching 9 bases. The CDR3 spans 15 residues. Germline CDR1 MNHEY, CDR2 SVGAGI. The trim removed 5 bases at V and 7 bases at J, leaving 11 bases unmatched. CDR3 nucleotides: TGTGCCAGCAGTCTACTAAGGGACAGGGTGTTTGAAGCTTTCTTT. This encodes CASSLLRDRVFEAFF.

This chain links TRBV19 with TRBJ2-6, with 10 bases aligning to TRBD2. The CDR3 sequence is 16 residues long. Germline trimming cut 6 bases from V and 1 base from J; bases unmatched to any gene: 3. Germline V gene data show CDR1 as LNHDA and CDR2 as SQIVND (reference sequence). CDR3 in DNA: TGTGCCAGTAGCCCTAGCGGGAGATCTGGGGCCAACGTCCTGACTTTC. Residues: CASSPSGRSGANVLTF. The variable domain in full, completed from reference TRBV19 and TRBJ2-6, reads DGGITQSPKYLFRKEGQNVTLSCEQNLNHDAMYWYRQDPGQGLRLIYYSQIVNDFQKGDIAEGYSVSREKKESFPLTVTSAQKNPTAFYLCASSPSGRSGANVLTFGAGSRLTVL.

The gene calls are TRBV30 and TRBJ1-1; 7 bases align to TRBD1. Germline CDR1 GTSNPN, CDR2 SVGIG (reference sequence). The CDR3 consists of 13 residues. V dropped 2 bases and J dropped 10; count of bases not matched to a gene: 10. The CDR3 loop is CAWSLGGRTAAFF. As DNA, the CDR3 is TGTGCCTGGAGTTTAGGGGGCCGGACGGCAGCTTTCTTT.

This chain connects TRBV3-1 (or the pseudogene TRBV3-2) to TRBJ1-2; no clear D gene. Germline CDR1 and CDR2: LGHDT and YNNKEL (reference sequence). The V gene lost 0 bases and the J gene lost 8 bases, with 10 bases spanning the gap. There are 13 residues in the CDR3. The chain's CDR3 is CASSQDAGGGYTF. CDR3 sequence (DNA): TGTGCCAGCAGCCAAGACGCGGGCGGCGGCTACACCTTC.

The chain uses TRBV6-5 and TRBJ2-7, with D maybe TRBD1 (6 bases). This CDR3 is built from 14 residues. Deletions cut 6 bases from V and 3 bases from J, with 15 bases between. Germline values: CDR1 MNHEY, CDR2 SVGAGI. The CDR3 DNA follows: TGTGCCAGCAGCCTGGGGCAGGGGATCTACGAGCAGTACTTC. Amino acids: CASSLGQGIYEQYF.

The chain couples TRBV25-1 to TRBJ2-3; 7 bases fit TRBD1. The CDR3 loop spans 15 amino acids. Germline CDR1 and CDR2: MGHDK and SYGVNS. The junction had 5 bases not matched to a gene; V was cut back by 5 bases and J by 0 bases. For the CDR3, the DNA is TGTGCCAGCAGTCCCTACAGGGGAAGCACAGATACGCAGTATTTT. It codes for CASSPYRGSTDTQYF.

The V and J genes are TRBV20-1 and TRBJ2-1; 9 positions match TRBD2. Germline trimming cut 3 bases from V and 2 bases from J; bases unmatched to any gene: 2. The CDR3 extends over 14 amino acids. Germline V CDR1 and CDR2: DFQATT, SNEGSKA (reference sequence). The CDR3 DNA sequence: TGCAGTGCTAGTGCGGGAGGGACCTACAATGAGCAGTTCTTC. Translation: CSASAGGTYNEQFF.

This clone is a singleton in its sample. V usage is TRBV19 and J usage is TRBJ1-5, with 7 bases lining up with TRBD1. V was pared by 7 bases and J by 7 bases, with 7 bases of the junction left unmatched. CDR3 size: 13 residues. CDR1 is LNHDA and CDR2 is SQIVND in the germline V gene (reference sequence). CDR3 loop: CASTGGVGQPQHF. CDR3 in DNA: TGTGCCAGTACAGGGGGAGTAGGGCAGCCCCAGCATTTT. Filled out from reference TRBV19 and TRBJ1-5, the complete variable domain reads DGGITQSPKYLFRKEGQNVTLSCEQNLNHDAMYWYRQDPGQGLRLIYYSQIVNDFQKGDIAEGYSVSREKKESFPLTVTSAQKNPTAFYLCASTGGVGQPQHFGDGTRLSIL.

This clone was detected once. This chain links TRBV6-5 with TRBJ2-7, with unresolved D. V lost 4 bases to trimming and J lost 7 bases, with 20 bases between them. The CDR3 sequence is 15 residues long. Germline CDR1 is MNHEY and CDR2 is SVGAGI. In nucleotides, the CDR3 is TGTGCCAGCAGTTTTTCCCAAACCCCGGCTGGGGAGCAGTACTTC. It is translated as CASSFSQTPAGEQYF.